Below are 15 T cell receptor beta chains sequenced from a single sample in a study of blood T cell repertoires in COVID-19. Sequenced by immunoSEQ multiplex PCR; TCRdb stores in-frame clones only, minus some. This table holds fewer than 95,000 clones, about 90% found once. Sequences were obtained from peripheral blood. The source is a woman of 80 years or more with acute or convalescent COVID-19.

The chain joins TRBV3-1 (or the pseudogene TRBV3-2) to TRBJ2-5; D is possibly TRBD2 (7 bases). This CDR3 region has 11 residues. The V gene's germline CDR1 is LGHDT and CDR2 YNNKEL (reference sequence). Trimming took 10 bases from V and 4 from J, leaving 10 bases between them. The CDR3 here is CATRGGETQYF. As DNA, the CDR3 is TGTGCCACAAGGGGGGGAGAGACCCAGTACTTC.

The chain employs TRBV5-1 and TRBJ2-2; TRBD1 matches 8 bases. V lost 4 bases and J lost 6; bases outside the gene matches: 8. The germline V gene encodes CDR1 SGHRS and CDR2 YFSETQ. The CDR3 is made up of 15 amino acids. In DNA form, the CDR3 reads TGCGCCAGCAGCATCGAGGCGACAGGGGCCGGGGAGCTGTTTTTT. Protein sequence: CASSIEATGAGELFF.

The chain is built from TRBV6-5 and TRBJ2-1; D gene ambiguous. Deletions cut 4 bases from V and 8 bases from J, with 6 bases between. CDR1 is MNHEY and CDR2 is SVGAGI in the germline V gene. There are 11 residues in the CDR3. This CDR3 reads CASSSVHEQFF. In nucleotides, the CDR3 is TGTGCCAGCAGTTCGGTACATGAGCAGTTCTTC.

The rearrangement links TRBV4-1 to TRBJ2-4, with D possibly being TRBD1 (5 bases). Germline CDR1 reads MGHRA; CDR2 reads YSYEKL. Trimming stripped 0 bases from V and 0 bases from J, with 15 bases between. This CDR3 is 18 amino acids long. DNA for the CDR3: TGCGCCAGCAGCCAAGATCCGTTAGGGGTACTAGCCAAAAACATTCAGTACTTC. Amino acids: CASSQDPLGVLAKNIQYF.

V usage is TRBV18 and J usage is TRBJ1-3, with D possibly TRBD1 on 6 matching bases. The CDR3 covers 14 residues. V was shortened by 8 bases and J by 0 bases, with 11 bases between the two germline ends. CDR1 KGHSH and CDR2 LQKENI come from the germline V gene. Here the CDR3 reads CASTRQDSGNTIYF. CDR3 nucleotide sequence: TGTGCCAGCACGCGACAGGACTCTGGAAACACCATATATTTT.

This clone came up a few times. This chain links TRBV6-1 with TRBJ2-5; D call uncertain. Germline loops: CDR1 MNHNS, CDR2 SASEGT. V lost 1 base, J lost 5 bases, and 5 bases lay in between. CDR3 length: 12 amino acids. CDR3 DNA: TGTGCCAGCAGTGAAGAACGGGAGACCCAGTACTTC. Residues: CASSEERETQYF.

The chain employs TRBV5-6 and TRBJ2-1; 14 positions match TRBD2. In germline, CDR1 is SGHDT, CDR2 YYEEEE. The CDR3 is made up of 15 amino acids. The ends lost 4 bases at V and 6 bases at J; junction bases unmatched: 3. The CDR3 DNA reads TGTGCCAGCAGCGGGGGACTAGCGGGGGTCAATGAGCAGTTCTTC. Its protein is CASSGGLAGVNEQFF.

This chain connects TRBV7-8 to TRBJ1-2; 7 positions agree with TRBD1. Trimming at V came to 5 bases and at J to 5 bases, leaving 8 bases not matched to a gene. The CDR3 is 14 residues long. Germline-derived CDR1 and CDR2 are SGHVS and FQNEAQ. This chain's CDR3 is CASSPGGTEYGYTF. Written as DNA, the CDR3 is TGTGCCAGCAGCCCTGGGGGGACAGAGTATGGCTACACCTTC.

The chain couples TRBV7-3 to TRBJ2-1; 7 nucleotides line up with TRBD1. The length of the CDR3 is 15 residues. V shed 5 bases, J shed 0 bases, and the junction held 4 bases outside the gene matches. In germline, CDR1 is SGHTA, CDR2 FQGTGA. CDR3: CASSVQGSSYNEQFF. The DNA of the CDR3 is TGTGCCAGCAGCGTACAGGGGAGCTCCTACAATGAGCAGTTCTTC.

The chain couples TRBV6-2 or TRBV6-3 to TRBJ2-1, with 10 bases that match TRBD2. The CDR3 length is 19 residues. Germline-derived CDR1 and CDR2 are MNHEY and SVGEGT. V dropped 6 bases and J dropped 1; count of bases not matched to a gene: 15. CDR3 protein: CASSSRTASGRPSYNEQFF. DNA for the CDR3: TGTGCCAGCAGCTCCCGAACAGCTAGCGGGAGACCATCCTACAATGAGCAGTTCTTC.

This clone was found a few times. The J gene is TRBJ2-1, the V gene TRBV2; D remains ambiguous. CDR1 and CDR2 from the germline V gene are SNHLY and FYNNEI. The CDR3 covers 13 residues. Trimming took off 6 bases at V and 2 bases at J, with 8 bases between the two ends. The CDR3 region has the DNA TGTGCCAGCAGCTCCGACACCTACAATGAGCAGTTCTTC. As protein: CASSSDTYNEQFF.

The chain joins TRBV6-2 or TRBV6-3 to TRBJ2-7; no firm D call. The CDR3 spans 12 residues. Between the trimmed V and J ends, which lost 2 bases and 3 bases, there was a span of 5 bases. The germline V gene has CDR1 MNHEY and CDR2 SVGEGT. DNA of the CDR3: TGTGCCAGCAGTTACAGCTACTACGAGCAGTACTTC. This translates into CASSYSYYEQYF.

The chain couples TRBV5-4 to TRBJ2-2; 10 nucleotides line up with TRBD2. With 2 bases clipped from V and 1 base from J, the junction kept 5 bases outside the gene matches. The CDR3 runs 17 residues. Per the germline V gene, CDR1 is SGHNT and CDR2 is YYREEE (reference sequence). CDR3 nucleotides: TGTGCCAGCAGCTTACTAGCGGGGCGCATGAACACCGGGGAGCTGTTTTTT. Its protein product is CASSLLAGRMNTGELFF.

This clone has at least ten counts. This chain links TRBV19 with TRBJ2-1; 12 bases fit TRBD2. The CDR3 has 15 amino acids. The V gene's germline CDR1 is LNHDA and CDR2 SQIVND (reference sequence). Germline trimming cut 3 bases from V and 6 bases from J; bases unmatched to any gene: 3. The DNA of the CDR3 is TGTGCCAGTAGTATGACTAGCGGGAGAGTCAATGAGCAGTTCTTC. It specifies CASSMTSGRVNEQFF.

The rearrangement uses TRBV7-3 and TRBJ2-1; 8 positions agree with TRBD2. The CDR3 runs to 15 residues. CDR1 and CDR2 (germline): SGHTA, FQGTGA. V dropped 5 bases and J dropped 0; count of bases not matched to a gene: 3. This chain's CDR3 is CASSPREASYNEQFF. CDR3 sequence (DNA): TGTGCCAGCAGCCCGCGGGAGGCCTCCTACAATGAGCAGTTCTTC.